The next 20 T cell receptor beta chains were all read from a single sample in a study of T cells after yellow fever vaccination (dated by TCRdb to between 2017 and 2020). The receptor library was made with 5' RACE. Instrument used: Illumina HiSeq 2500. The public reads were run again by TCRdb, first through fastp at Q25 and then through MiXCR, and only productive beta chains were kept. Identical CDR3 protein sequences are pooled into one entry, listed with their most common genes and DNA. This sample comprises approximately 34,000 distinct CDR3 sequences, approximately 6.6% of them detected only once. The ten most abundant clones make up around a fifth of the sample. What the treatment or condition label conveys for this sample: live attenuated yellow fever vaccine strain. The sample was PBMCs, either bulk or a sorted T-cell subset (CD4+, CD8+, memory, or dextramer-sorted; not recorded which), taken on the day of the first yellow fever vaccination. The receptors were gathered from a man aged 18 to 30 who received the YFV17D yellow fever vaccine.

V is TRBV5-1 and J is TRBJ2-7; D remains ambiguous. This CDR3 is built from 13 residues. With 5 bases removed from V and 4 bases from J, the gap between germline ends came to 13 bases. The germline CDR1 and CDR2 sequences are SGHRS and YFSETQ. The CDR3 DNA reads TGCGCCAGCAGGAAGGGTCCCCTGTACGAGCAGTACTTC. It is translated as CASRKGPLYEQYF.

This clonotype showed up many times. The chain joins TRBV5-1 to TRBJ2-7; 12 bases are a match to TRBD1. The CDR3 is made up of 15 amino acids. Unmatched junction bases numbered 5, after V lost 0 bases and J lost 7 bases. Per germline, CDR1 SGHRS and CDR2 YFSETQ. The CDR3 loop reads CASSLEGQGADEQYF. The CDR3 DNA is TGCGCCAGCAGCTTGGAGGGACAGGGGGCTGATGAGCAGTACTTC.

This clonotype was detected ten times or more. This chain links TRBV10-1 with TRBJ2-1; 12 bases align to TRBD2. The germline V gene encodes CDR1 WNHNN and CDR2 SYGVQD (reference sequence). There are 15 residues in the CDR3. J was trimmed by 4 bases and V by 6 bases; bases with no gene match: 4. Here the CDR3 reads CASSPGLAGYNEQFF. In DNA, the CDR3 is TGCGCCAGCAGCCCCGGACTAGCGGGGTACAATGAGCAGTTCTTC.

In its sample, this clonotype was seen many times. J is TRBJ2-1 and V is TRBV20-1, with 7 bases aligning to TRBD2. The CDR3 has 15 residues. The trim removed 3 bases at V and 0 bases at J, leaving 5 bases unmatched. CDR1 and CDR2 from the germline V gene are DFQATT and SNEGSKA (reference sequence). The CDR3 region has the DNA TGCAGTGCTAGGCCCCTAGCGGTCTCCTACAATGAGCAGTTCTTC. This translates into CSARPLAVSYNEQFF.

This clonotype was seen ten or more times. This rearrangement joins TRBV5-1 to TRBJ2-5, with D possibly being TRBD1 or TRBD2 (5 bases each). V lost 4 bases and J 5 bases, leaving 12 bases between the germline ends. The CDR3 is made up of 13 amino acids. Per the germline V gene, CDR1 is SGHRS and CDR2 is YFSETQ. In DNA form, the CDR3 reads TGCGCCAGCAGCCCTTGGGACGGGGAGACCCAGTACTTC. This translates into CASSPWDGETQYF. The entire variable domain, with the rest obtained from reference TRBV5-1 and TRBJ2-5, is as follows: KAGVTQTPRYLIKTRGQQVTLSCSPISGHRSVSWYQQTPGQGLQFLFEYFSETQRNKGNFPGRFSGRQFSNSRSEMNVSTLELGDSALYLCASSPWDGETQYFGPGTRLLVL.

The CDR3 sequence: CASSQAPNTGTANYGYTF. The CDR3 DNA reads TGTGCCAGCAGCCAAGCCCCCAATACCGGGACAGCTAACTATGGCTACACCTTC. The genes are TRBV3-1 and TRBJ1-2, with 7 bases that match TRBD1. The V gene end was trimmed by 1 base and the J gene end by 0 bases; junction bases not matched to a gene: 11. CDR3 length: 18 residues. Germline V gene data show CDR1 as LGHDT and CDR2 as YNNKEL (reference sequence).

This clonotype has at least ten counts. This chain uses TRBV25-1 with TRBJ2-3, with TRBD2 matching 9 bases. V shed 6 bases, J shed 3 bases, and the junction held 7 bases outside the gene matches. The CDR3 contains 15 residues. CDR1 and CDR2 from the germline V gene are MGHDK and SYGVNS. CDR3 DNA: TGTGCCAGCAGGGCGGCGGGGGGGCATACAGATACGCAGTATTTT. Protein product: CASRAAGGHTDTQYF. Filled out from reference TRBV25-1 and TRBJ2-3, the complete variable domain reads EADIYQTPRYLVIGTGKKITLECSQTMGHDKMYWYQQDPGMELHLIHYSYGVNSTEKGDLSSESTVSRIRTEHFPLTLESARPSHTSQYLCASRAAGGHTDTQYFGPGTRLTVL.

The sample holds many counts of this clonotype. The chain couples TRBV6-5 to TRBJ2-7, with 8 nucleotides matching TRBD2. The CDR3 runs to 14 residues. The germline V gene has CDR1 MNHEY and CDR2 SVGAGI. J lost 5 bases, V lost 0 bases, and 3 bases had no gene match. In DNA, the CDR3 is TGTGCCAGCAGTTACTCTCGGGGGGGCAACGAGCAGTACGTC. This encodes CASSYSRGGNEQYV.

This clonotype was counted ten times or more. Here the CDR3 reads CASSRTASGNTIYF. The CDR3 bases are TGTGCCAGCAGTCGGACGGCCTCTGGAAACACCATATATTTT. The J gene is TRBJ1-3, the V gene TRBV6-1; D gene ambiguous. CDR3 length: 14 amino acids. V lost 5 bases to trimming and J lost 0 bases, with 8 bases between them. Germline CDR1 MNHNS, CDR2 SASEGT.

The CDR3 spells CASSVVQGSDIQYF. As DNA, the CDR3 is TGTGCCAGTAGTGTTGTCCAGGGCTCGGACATTCAGTACTTC. This chain joins TRBV19 and TRBJ2-4, with TRBD1 as a possible D gene (5 bases). CDR3 size: 14 residues. Germline-derived CDR1 and CDR2 are LNHDA and SQIVND (reference sequence). The V end was cut by 5 bases, the J end by 8 bases, with 16 bases between.

The sample holds a few counts of this clonotype. This sequence joins TRBV7-3 and TRBJ1-1; unclear D gene. The CDR3 runs 14 residues. The germline CDR1 and CDR2 sequences are SGHTA and FQGTGA. The ends were cut back, 7 bases at V and 0 bases at J, with 12 bases in the middle. Here the CDR3 reads CASTPGRLNTEAFF. CDR3 bases: TGTGCCAGCACCCCCGGACGGTTGAACACTGAAGCTTTCTTT.

This clonotype was seen at least ten times. The chain couples TRBV7-9 to TRBJ2-1, with no clear D. CDR3 length: 11 amino acids. Trimming removed 3 bases from V and 9 bases from J, with 6 bases in between. The germline V gene has CDR1 SEHNR and CDR2 FQNEAQ (reference sequence). The CDR3 reads CASSFLGEQFF. CDR3 nucleotide sequence: TGTGCCAGCAGCTTTTTAGGTGAGCAGTTCTTC.

This clonotype showed up many times. This sequence joins TRBV18 and TRBJ2-7; D is ambiguous. CDR3 length equals 15 residues. Germline V gene lookup returns CDR1 KGHSH and CDR2 LQKENI. Deletions cut 0 bases from V and 1 base from J, with 10 bases between. The CDR3 here is CASSPPARTSYEQYF. The CDR3, as DNA: TGTGCCAGCTCACCACCGGCCAGGACGTCCTACGAGCAGTACTTC. The full variable domain, in which reference TRBV18 and TRBJ2-7 provide the parts outside the CDR3, is NAGVMQNPRHLVRRRGQEARLRCSPMKGHSHVYWYRQLPEEGLKFMVYLQKENIIDESGMPKERFSAEFPKEGPSILRIQQVVRGDSAAYFCASSPPARTSYEQYFGPGTRLTVT.

This clonotype was detected a few times. A read error may produce the germline difference seen at one junction end. The chain links TRBV20-1 to TRBJ2-7; D is undetermined. Germline CDR1 DFQATT, CDR2 SNEGSKA (reference sequence). The CDR3 length is 16 residues. DNA for the CDR3: TGCTGTGCTAGAGATGATTTGGAAGGGAAGGGCTACGAGCAGTACTTC. Protein product: CCARDDLEGKGYEQYF.

In its sample, this clonotype was seen many times. The CDR3 sequence: CASAAGTGDTGELFF. The CDR3 DNA reads as TGTGCCAGCGCAGCCGGGACAGGGGACACCGGGGAGCTGTTTTTT. The V gene is TRBV25-1, the J gene TRBJ2-2; 10 bases fit TRBD1. This CDR3 spans 15 amino acids. The trim removed 8 bases at V and 3 bases at J, leaving 6 bases unmatched. The germline V gene encodes CDR1 MGHDK and CDR2 SYGVNS.

This clonotype has at least ten counts. This chain links TRBV3-1 with TRBJ1-5, with a weak D call TRBD1 (6 bases). This CDR3 has 13 amino acids. CDR1 LGHDT and CDR2 YNNKEL come from the germline V gene (reference sequence). V lost 5 bases and J lost 4, with 9 bases in between. The CDR3 loop is CASSGGANQPQHF. The DNA of the CDR3 is TGTGCCAGCAGCGGGGGGGCAAATCAGCCCCAGCATTTT.

This clonotype occurred many times. The chain recombines TRBV6-5 with TRBJ1-6; the match to TRBD1 covers 7 bases. Trimming at V came to 0 bases and at J to 0 bases, leaving 8 bases not matched to a gene. CDR1 and CDR2 from the germline V gene are MNHEY and SVGAGI. The CDR3 has 19 amino acids. The CDR3 region is CASSYSGLRDSSYNSPLHF. The CDR3 nucleotides are TGTGCCAGCAGTTACTCGGGTCTTCGGGACAGCTCCTATAATTCACCCCTCCACTTT.

Turning to this clonotype: One base away lies a much larger clone, so this may be a sequencing read error. This chain connects TRBV30 to TRBJ2-2, with D maybe TRBD2 (5 bases). The CDR3 length is 14 residues. V lost 3 bases to trimming and J lost 6 bases, with 14 bases between them. The germline V gene has CDR1 GTSNPN and CDR2 SVGIG (reference sequence). CDR3 in DNA: TGTGCCTGGAGAGCGGCTCCGGAGTCCGGGGAGCTGTTTTTT. Protein sequence: CAWRAAPESGELFF. Looking up the rest from reference TRBV30 and TRBJ2-2 gives the full variable domain: SQTIHQWPATLVQPVGSPLSLECTVEGTSNPNLYWYRQAAGRGLQLLFYSVGIGQISSEVPQNLSASRPQDRQFILSSKKLLLSDSGFYLCAWRAAPESGELFFGEGSRLTVL.

This clonotype was picked up many times. The chain uses TRBV12-3 or TRBV12-4 and TRBJ1-4; D gene unclear. V lost 5 bases and J 8 bases, leaving 12 bases between the germline ends. The CDR3 sequence is 13 residues long. The CDR3 bases are TGTGCCAGCAGTATCTGGCCTGGGGAAAAACTGTTTTTT. Its protein product is CASSIWPGEKLFF.

The chain combines TRBV19 with TRBJ2-1; 7 bases line up with TRBD1. This CDR3 is built from 12 residues. Trimming at V came to 4 bases and at J to 6 bases, leaving 0 bases not matched to a gene. Germline V gene sequence: CDR1 LNHDA, CDR2 SQIVND (reference sequence). CDR3 DNA: TGTGCCAGTAGTACAGGGGGCAATGAGCAGTTCTTC. As protein: CASSTGGNEQFF.